The sequence of this T cell receptor (beta chain) was determined in a study of cytotoxic CD8 clonotypes in ibrutinib-treated CLL. Study-level results: Baseline clonality exceeded age-matched healthy donors and tracked circulating CD8+ T-cell counts. Public clonotypes (which were uncommon) either contracted or remained stable on treatment. Patients with sustained remission and those progressing were sampled at differing times.

In regard to this clone: The antigen is unknown.

Trimming removed 3 bases at V and 0 bases at J, with 12 bases between. Germline V gene lookup returns CDR1 LNHDA and CDR2 SQIVND (reference sequence). The CDR3 spans 15 residues. Some clones are missing from TCRdb's copy, which holds only in-frame ones; the method was immunoSEQ multiplex PCR. Of fewer than 150,000 clones listed, about 85% are singletons. The authors obtained around 2 micrograms of genomic DNA from cryopreserved PBMCs for TCR beta libraries. Sample: PBMCs, taken after 24 months of ibrutinib treatment. The sequence was obtained from a human donor with chronic lymphocytic leukemia. The chain carries TRBV19 and TRBJ2-7; D unclear. DNA of the CDR3: TGTGCCAGTAGTATCGGGCAGCTACCCTCCTACGAGCAGTACTTC. It yields the protein CASSIGQLPSYEQYF.